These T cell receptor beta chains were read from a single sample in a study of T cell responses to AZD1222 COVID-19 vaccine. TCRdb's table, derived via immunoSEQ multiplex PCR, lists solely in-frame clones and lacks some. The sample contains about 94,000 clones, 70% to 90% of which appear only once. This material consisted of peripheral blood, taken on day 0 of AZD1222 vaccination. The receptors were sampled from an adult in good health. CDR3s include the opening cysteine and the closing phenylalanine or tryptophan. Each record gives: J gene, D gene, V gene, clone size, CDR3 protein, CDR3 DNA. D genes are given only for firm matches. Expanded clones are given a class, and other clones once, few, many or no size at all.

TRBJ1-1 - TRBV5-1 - CASSETATAMNTEAFF TGCGCCAGCAGCGAAACTGCGACAGCCATGAACACTGAAGCTTTCTTT
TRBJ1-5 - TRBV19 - CASRGANQPQHF TGTGCCAGTAGGGGGGCCAATCAGCCCCAGCATTTT
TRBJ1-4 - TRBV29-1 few CSATDKLSEKLFF TGCAGCGCCACAGACAAGTTGAGCGAAAAACTGTTTTTT
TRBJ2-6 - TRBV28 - CASSTPGAGANVLTF TGTGCCAGCAGTACCCCAGGGGCCGGGGCCAACGTCCTGACTTTC
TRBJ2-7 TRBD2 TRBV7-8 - CASSSGTTGEQYF TGTGCCAGCAGCTCAGGGACTACTGGGGAGCAGTACTTC
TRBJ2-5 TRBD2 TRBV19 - CASSPGVAGGRETQYF TGTGCCAGTAGCCCCGGGGTCGCGGGGGGGCGAGAGACCCAGTACTTC
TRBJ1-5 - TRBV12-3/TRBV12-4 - CASSLRNNQPQHF TGTGCCAGCAGTTTAAGGAACAATCAGCCCCAGCATTTT
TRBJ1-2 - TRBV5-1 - CASSLRGRQEYNYGYTF TGCGCCAGCAGCTTGAGGGGAAGACAGGAGTATAACTATGGCTACACCTTC
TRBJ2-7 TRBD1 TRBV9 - CASSVATGGGYEQYF TGTGCCAGCAGCGTAGCCACAGGGGGCGGATACGAGCAGTACTTC
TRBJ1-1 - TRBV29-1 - CSVGRGANTEAFF TGCAGCGTCGGCAGGGGTGCGAACACTGAAGCTTTCTTT
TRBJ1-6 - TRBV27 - CASRQGPSPLHF TGTGCCAGCAGGCAGGGGCCTTCACCCCTCCACTTT
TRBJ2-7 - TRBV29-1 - CSVAPPGLYEQYF TGCAGCGTTGCGCCTCCGGGCCTCTACGAGCAGTACTTC
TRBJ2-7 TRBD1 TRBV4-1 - CASSGGQGPYEQYF TGCGCCAGCAGCGGCGGACAGGGGCCCTACGAGCAGTACTTC
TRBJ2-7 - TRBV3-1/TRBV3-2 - CASSQEGPREQYF TGTGCCAGCAGCCAAGAAGGTCCCAGGGAGCAGTACTTC
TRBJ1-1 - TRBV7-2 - CASSLGVGVLISEAFF TGTGCCAGCAGCTTAGGGGTGGGCGTTCTCATCTCTGAAGCTTTCTTT
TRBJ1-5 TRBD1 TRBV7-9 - CASSLEEGQGQPQHF TGTGCCAGCAGCTTAGAAGAGGGACAGGGGCAGCCCCAGCATTTT
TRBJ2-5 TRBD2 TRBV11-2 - CASSSLRTSAYQETQYF TGTGCCAGCAGCTCACTCCGGACTAGCGCGTACCAAGAGACCCAGTACTTC